This T cell receptor beta chain was recovered during a study of blood T cells in healthy people across ages. A second PCR, run for about 6 to 11 cycles, used a sample-barcoded 5' primer plus a J-beta primer mix. Carrying 12 random nucleotides, a template-switch adaptor labeled each individual cDNA molecule. TCRdb independently ran MiXCR on the 5' RACE reads; one entry per CDR3 protein. There are about 760,000 distinct CDR3 sequences in the sample; around 25% occur only once, and roughly 9% lies in the top ten. The sample holds a few counts of this clonotype. The sample was also reused in another study, on T cells of mothers and their children. As reported in that work: Over 8.5 million reads per mother and around 3.2 million per child were obtained.

The sequencing sample was made of blood. The origin of this receptor is a boy between 10 and 17 years old in good health.

This CDR3 reads CSAPRQFTDTQYF. In DNA, the CDR3 is TGCAGTGCTCCCCGACAGTTCACAGATACGCAGTATTTT. The V and J genes are TRBV20-1 and TRBJ2-3; a possible D gene is TRBD1 (5 bases). V dropped 5 bases and J dropped 2 bases, with 11 bases sitting between them. The CDR3 covers 13 residues. Germline values: CDR1 DFQATT, CDR2 SNEGSKA (reference sequence).